This T cell receptor beta chain is from a study of T cells in Graves' hyperthyroidism and ophthalmopathy. General study points: Stable hyperthyroidism and ophthalmopathy were separated using 13 V-J signatures. The model predicted ophthalmopathy a median approximately 6.3 months before onset.

Germline CDR1 is SGHVS and CDR2 is FQNEAQ. The V gene lost 8 bases and the J gene lost 9 bases, with 20 bases spanning the gap. This CDR3 contains 13 residues. This clonotype came up once. Its antigen remains unknown. Newly diagnosed patients aged 18 to 65 had hyperthyroidism of under 2 months' duration. Exclusion criteria comprised uncontrolled infection, other autoimmune disease, pregnancy or lactation. Amplified TCR beta CDR3 regions came from RNA transcripts. TCR CDR3 underwent first-round RT-PCR with the HTBI primer set. TCRdb redid the calling of the multiplex PCR reads with MiXCR, one entry per CDR3 protein. The repertoire has a few hundred thousand distinct CDR3 sequences, roughly 46% of them found once; the top ten carry about 8.3%.

The TCR comes from a woman under 30 with Graves' hyperthyroidism. The V and J genes are TRBV7-8 and TRBJ2-7, with D perhaps assigned TRBD1 or TRBD2 (5 bases each). Sequenced: peripheral blood or thyroid tissue (not recorded which). The CDR3 region is CASPPGTRQGQYF. In DNA, the CDR3 is TGTGCCAGCCCACCAGGGACCCGTCAGGGGCAGTACTTC.